This TCR beta chain appears in the sequencing data of a study of blood T cell repertoires in COVID-19. About the study: Donors in the United States, Italy and Spain gave samples during acute or convalescent COVID-19.

Participants, about 18 to 90 years old, spanned under 25 US areas. Sequencing was performed with immunoSEQ multiplex PCR; in TCRdb, only in-frame clones are kept and a portion is missing. Seen here are about 200,000 clones, approximately 90% observed once, and the top ten hold 1.2%. The J segment lost 3 bases and the V segment lost 3 bases, leaving 6 bases of the junction unmatched. Germline CDR1 reads SGHTA; CDR2 reads FQGNSA. The CDR3 spans 15 residues. Material for sequencing was PBMCs or T cells enriched from blood (not recorded which). The source is a man younger than 40 who had recovered from COVID-19. The chain joins TRBV7-2 to TRBJ2-3, with 7 bases aligning to TRBD2. In nucleotides, the CDR3 is TGTGCCAGCAGCTTTGCGGGAGAGGGAACAGATACGCAGTATTTT. This gives the protein CASSFAGEGTDTQYF.